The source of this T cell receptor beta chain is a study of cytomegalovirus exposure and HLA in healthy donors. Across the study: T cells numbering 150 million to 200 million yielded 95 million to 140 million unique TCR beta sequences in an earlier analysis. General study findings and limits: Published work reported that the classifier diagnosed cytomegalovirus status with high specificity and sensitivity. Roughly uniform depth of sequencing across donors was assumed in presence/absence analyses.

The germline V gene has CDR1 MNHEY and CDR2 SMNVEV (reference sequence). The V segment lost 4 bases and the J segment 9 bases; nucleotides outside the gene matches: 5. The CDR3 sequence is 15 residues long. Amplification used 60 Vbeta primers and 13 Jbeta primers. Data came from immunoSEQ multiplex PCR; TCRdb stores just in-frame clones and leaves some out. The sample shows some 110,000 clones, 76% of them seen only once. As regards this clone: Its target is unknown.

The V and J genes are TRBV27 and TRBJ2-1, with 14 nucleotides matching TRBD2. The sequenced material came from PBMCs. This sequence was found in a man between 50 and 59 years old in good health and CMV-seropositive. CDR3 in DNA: TGTGCCAGCAGTTCCCCGGGACTAGCGGGAGTTGAGCAGTTCTTC. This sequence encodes CASSSPGLAGVEQFF.